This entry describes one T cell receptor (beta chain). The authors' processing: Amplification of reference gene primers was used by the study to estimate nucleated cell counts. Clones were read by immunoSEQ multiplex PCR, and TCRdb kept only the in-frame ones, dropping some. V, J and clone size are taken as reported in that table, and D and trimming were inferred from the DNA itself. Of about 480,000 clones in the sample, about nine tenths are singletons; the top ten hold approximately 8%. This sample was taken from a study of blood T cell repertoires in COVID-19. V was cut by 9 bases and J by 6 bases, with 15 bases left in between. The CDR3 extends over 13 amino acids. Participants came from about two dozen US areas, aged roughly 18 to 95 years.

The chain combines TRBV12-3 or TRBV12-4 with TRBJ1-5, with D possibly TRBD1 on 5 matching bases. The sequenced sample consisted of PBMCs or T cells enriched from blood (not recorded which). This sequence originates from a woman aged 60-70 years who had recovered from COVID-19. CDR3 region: CASRGGKGQPQHF. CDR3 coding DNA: TGTGCCAGTCGGGGGGGGAAGGGTCAGCCCCAGCATTTT.